Listed below are T cell receptor beta chains from one sample, sequenced in a study of technical replicates of blood from a handful of donors. Clones were read by immunoSEQ multiplex PCR, and TCRdb kept only the in-frame ones, dropping some. The sample records around 68,000 clones, 90% to 95% being singletons. What was sequenced was T cells isolated from PBMCs. The source is a human donor in good health. Some clones in this sample may be carry-over from other donors' samples. Each CDR3 is given with its conserved first and last residue. Each record gives: V gene, clone size, D gene, J gene, CDR3 protein, CDR3 DNA. D genes are given only for firm matches. Clone size is stated in some rows and not others, as once, few, many or a class when expanded.

V: TRBV6-1
size: once
D: TRBD2
J: TRBJ2-3
CDR3: CARSGGPDTQYF
DNA: TGTGCCAGATCGGGAGGGCCAGATACGCAGTATTTT

V: TRBV21-1
size: -
D: -
J: TRBJ2-2
CDR3: CASSKVWRSGELFF
DNA: TGTGCCAGCAGCAAAGTGTGGCGGAGCGGGGAGCTGTTTTTT

V: TRBV30
size: once
D: -
J: TRBJ1-5
CDR3: CAWSTTGNQPQHF
DNA: TGTGCCTGGAGTACAACAGGGAATCAGCCCCAGCATTTT

V: TRBV19
size: -
D: TRBD1
J: TRBJ1-1
CDR3: CASSVTQGAGTEAFF
DNA: TGTGCCAGTAGTGTCACACAGGGGGCTGGAACTGAAGCTTTCTTT

V: TRBV11-2
size: -
D: -
J: TRBJ2-4
CDR3: CASSLVRGTQKAKNIQYF
DNA: TGTGCCAGCAGCTTAGTAAGGGGGACGCAGAAAGCCAAAAACATTCAGTACTTC

V: TRBV25-1
size: once
D: -
J: TRBJ1-5
CDR3: CASSGGGYQPQHF
DNA: TGTGCCAGCAGCGGGGGGGGGTATCAGCCCCAGCATTTT

V: TRBV11-2
size: -
D: TRBD2
J: TRBJ2-7
CDR3: CASSSNSGRAWGEQYF
DNA: TGTGCCAGCAGCTCTAATAGCGGGAGGGCCTGGGGCGAGCAGTACTTC

V: TRBV6-5
size: once
D: -
J: TRBJ2-7
CDR3: CASSYAAATYEQYF
DNA: TGTGCCAGCAGTTACGCGGCAGCTACCTACGAGCAGTACTTC

V: TRBV2
size: -
D: TRBD2
J: TRBJ2-1
CDR3: CASSGLAGGSSVQFF
DNA: TGTGCCAGCTCAGGACTAGCGGGAGGTTCCTCCGTGCAGTTCTTC

V: TRBV30
size: -
D: -
J: TRBJ2-7
CDR3: CAWSAPVSYEQYF
DNA: TGTGCCTGGAGTGCGCCGGTATCCTACGAGCAGTACTTC

V: TRBV2
size: -
D: -
J: TRBJ1-1
CDR3: CASRGDTYTEAFF
DNA: TGTGCCAGCAGGGGAGACACATACACTGAAGCTTTCTTT

V: TRBV19
size: -
D: -
J: TRBJ1-1
CDR3: CASTDGGGGPEAFF
DNA: TGTGCCAGTACCGACGGGGGCGGGGGGCCTGAAGCTTTCTTT

V: TRBV29-1
size: -
D: TRBD1
J: TRBJ2-7
CDR3: CSGRTGSYEQYF
DNA: TGCAGCGGTAGGACAGGGTCTTACGAGCAGTACTTC

V: TRBV4-1
size: -
D: -
J: TRBJ2-5
CDR3: CASSPWWSYQETQYF
DNA: TGCGCCAGCAGCCCTTGGTGGAGTTATCAAGAGACCCAGTACTTC

V: TRBV2
size: -
D: -
J: TRBJ1-2
CDR3: CASSEASISIGYTF
DNA: TGTGCCAGCAGTGAAGCCTCTATCTCCATAGGCTACACCTTC

V: TRBV7-9
size: -
D: TRBD2
J: TRBJ2-3
CDR3: CASSLSGGGGTQYF
DNA: TGTGCCAGCAGCCTTAGCGGGGGAGGGGGTACGCAGTATTTT

V: TRBV5-8
size: -
D: -
J: TRBJ1-4
CDR3: CASSWGEGNEKLFF
DNA: TGTGCCAGCAGCTGGGGAGAGGGTAATGAAAAACTGTTTTTT

V: TRBV28
size: -
D: -
J: TRBJ2-7
CDR3: CASSGVGSHEQYF
DNA: TGTGCCAGCAGTGGGGTCGGGAGCCACGAGCAGTACTTC

V: TRBV9
size: -
D: TRBD1
J: TRBJ2-7
CDR3: CASSVVGDRGYEQYF
DNA: TGTGCCAGCAGCGTAGTAGGGGACAGGGGCTACGAGCAGTACTTC

V: TRBV18
size: -
D: -
J: TRBJ2-2
CDR3: CASSRSGSPNTGELFF
DNA: TGTGCCAGCTCACGTTCGGGGTCACCGAACACCGGGGAGCTGTTTTTT

V: TRBV13
size: -
D: -
J: TRBJ2-3
CDR3: CASSPSTDTQYF
DNA: TGTGCCAGCAGCCCAAGCACAGATACGCAGTATTTT

V: TRBV20-1
size: -
D: -
J: TRBJ1-1
CDR3: CSARYGGEAFF
DNA: TGCAGTGCTAGATACGGGGGTGAAGCTTTCTTT

V: TRBV25-1
size: -
D: -
J: TRBJ1-3
CDR3: CATTGGSGNTIYF
DNA: TGTGCCACCACCGGGGGAAGCGGAAACACCATATATTTT

V: TRBV7-6
size: -
D: TRBD2
J: TRBJ2-3
CDR3: CASSFTSGRDTQYF
DNA: TGTGCCAGCAGCTTTACTAGCGGGAGAGATACGCAGTATTTT

V: TRBV5-8
size: once
D: -
J: TRBJ2-3
CDR3: CASPPSARISTDTQYF
DNA: TGTGCCAGCCCCCCCTCAGCGAGGATCAGCACAGATACGCAGTATTTT

V: TRBV28
size: -
D: TRBD1
J: TRBJ1-5
CDR3: CASSAHRLGGYRGSSNQPQHF
DNA: TGTGCCAGCAGTGCCCACCGACTAGGGGGCTATCGGGGCAGTAGCAATCAGCCCCAGCATTTT

V: TRBV9
size: -
D: TRBD2
J: TRBJ2-3
CDR3: CASSMTTSGDTQYF
DNA: TGTGCCAGCAGCATGACGACTAGCGGAGATACGCAGTATTTT

V: TRBV11-1
size: -
D: -
J: TRBJ2-1
CDR3: CASSLDGYYNEQFF
DNA: TGTGCCAGCAGCTTAGACGGGTACTACAATGAGCAGTTCTTC

V: TRBV9
size: -
D: -
J: TRBJ2-1
CDR3: CASSVSGADNEQFF
DNA: TGTGCCAGCAGCGTCAGTGGGGCGGACAATGAGCAGTTCTTC

V: TRBV29-1
size: -
D: TRBD1
J: TRBJ2-3
CDR3: CSVVHITGGLSDTQYF
DNA: TGCAGCGTTGTCCATATTACAGGGGGGCTTTCAGATACGCAGTATTTT

V: TRBV11-3
size: -
D: TRBD2
J: TRBJ2-1
CDR3: CASSPSGRAINEQFF
DNA: TGTGCCAGCAGCCCCAGCGGGAGGGCGATTAATGAGCAGTTCTTC

V: TRBV13
size: -
D: -
J: TRBJ2-4
CDR3: CASTQTGSKNIQYF
DNA: TGTGCCAGCACCCAAACAGGATCCAAAAACATTCAGTACTTC

V: TRBV10-2
size: once
D: -
J: TRBJ2-1
CDR3: CASSEWGGTYNEQFF
DNA: TGCGCCAGCAGTGAGTGGGGGGGCACCTACAATGAGCAGTTCTTC

V: TRBV25-1
size: -
D: TRBD1
J: TRBJ1-2
CDR3: CASSEYEWRQGDGYTF
DNA: TGTGCCAGCAGTGAATATGAGTGGCGACAGGGAGATGGCTACACCTTC

V: TRBV7-9
size: -
D: -
J: TRBJ1-5
CDR3: CASSSTQGDQPQHF
DNA: TGTGCCAGCAGCTCAACACAGGGAGATCAGCCCCAGCATTTT

V: TRBV30
size: few
D: TRBD2
J: TRBJ2-5
CDR3: CAWNTLAGARETQYF
DNA: TGTGCCTGGAACACACTAGCGGGAGCCCGAGAGACCCAGTACTTC

V: TRBV25-1
size: -
D: TRBD1
J: TRBJ2-2
CDR3: CASSERDREVPGELFF
DNA: TGTGCCAGCAGTGAACGGGACAGGGAGGTCCCCGGGGAGCTGTTTTTT

V: TRBV15
size: -
D: -
J: TRBJ2-1
CDR3: CATRPDSNNEQFF
DNA: TGTGCCACCAGACCCGACAGTAACAATGAGCAGTTCTTC

V: TRBV28
size: -
D: -
J: TRBJ1-1
CDR3: CASSSTALNTEAFF
DNA: TGTGCCAGCAGTTCGACAGCCCTGAACACTGAAGCTTTCTTT

V: TRBV6-5
size: -
D: -
J: TRBJ1-2
CDR3: CASRGGGGYTF
DNA: TGTGCCAGCAGGGGGGGTGGGGGCTACACCTTC

V: TRBV28
size: few
D: TRBD1
J: TRBJ1-1
CDR3: CASRRGTDFNAEAFF
DNA: TGTGCCAGTCGGAGAGGGACAGACTTTAACGCTGAAGCTTTCTTT

V: TRBV20-1
size: -
D: -
J: TRBJ1-2
CDR3: CSARGRYGYTF
DNA: TGCAGTGCTAGAGGCAGATATGGCTACACCTTC

V: TRBV7-6
size: -
D: -
J: TRBJ1-1
CDR3: CASSLAGAEAFF
DNA: TGTGCCAGCAGCTTAGCAGGGGCCGAAGCTTTCTTT